Listed here are 3 T cell receptor beta chains from one sample, sequenced in a study of T cells in tumors after PD-1 blockade. TCRdb's table, derived via immunoSEQ multiplex PCR, lists solely in-frame clones and lacks some. The table lists 50,000 or so clones, 79% of them singletons. The source material was PBMCs, sampled before anti-PD-1 treatment. The origin of the receptors is a human donor with basal cell carcinoma.

This clone was recorded at least ten times. The CDR3 here is CASSQSDYEQYF. CDR3 nucleotides: TGTGCCAGCAGCCAATCCGACTACGAGCAGTACTTC. This chain connects TRBV3-1 (or the pseudogene TRBV3-2) to TRBJ2-7; D ambiguous. The CDR3 runs 12 residues. With 2 bases removed from V and 3 bases from J, the gap between germline ends came to 5 bases. The germline CDR1 and CDR2 sequences are LGHDT and YNNKEL (reference sequence).

The gene calls are TRBV5-4 and TRBJ2-2, with TRBD1 identical over 10 bases. In germline, CDR1 is SGHNT, CDR2 YYREEE (reference sequence). The CDR3 length is 14 residues. V shed 3 bases and J 5 bases; nucleotides not matched to a gene: 1. The CDR3 spells CASSWGQGTGELFF. The DNA for the CDR3 is TGTGCCAGCAGCTGGGGACAGGGGACCGGGGAGCTGTTTTTT.

This clone was seen just once. The V call is TRBV19, the J call TRBJ2-6; 8 nucleotides line up with TRBD1. V lost 10 bases to trimming and J lost 2 bases; unmatched junction nucleotides: 7. The germline V gene has CDR1 LNHDA and CDR2 SQIVND (reference sequence). The CDR3 covers 15 residues. CDR3 amino acids: CAIATGDAGANVLTF. The DNA for the CDR3 is TGTGCCATCGCGACAGGGGATGCTGGGGCCAACGTCCTGACTTTC.